This T cell receptor (beta chain) came from a study of cytomegalovirus exposure and HLA in healthy donors. Study overall: From donors who were HLA-typed, an early data release held approximately 84 million unique TCRs. Study-level points and caveats: The CMV antigen specificity of a few CMV-associated chains was confirmed through in vitro analysis.

The CDR3 runs 16 residues. Losses at the gene ends were 5 bases for V and 7 bases for J; bases not matched to a gene: 9. CDR1 SGHAT and CDR2 FQNNGV come from the germline V gene. The primer mix had 60 Vbeta and 13 Jbeta primers. Profiling relied on immunoSEQ multiplex PCR, and the TCRdb table lists in-frame clones only, not all of them. The repertoire includes roughly 66,000 clones, 55% to 80% of them detected once, and around 3% sits in the top ten. In regard to this clone: As yet, its antigen is unknown.

Material for sequencing was PBMCs. This clonotype was sampled from a woman in her 50s in good health and CMV-seronegative. The J gene is TRBJ2-1, the V gene TRBV11-2; 12 bases map to TRBD2. In nucleotides, the CDR3 is TGTGCCAGCAGCCCTCCACTTGGGACTAGCGGGAATGAGCAGTTCTTC. Residues: CASSPPLGTSGNEQFF.